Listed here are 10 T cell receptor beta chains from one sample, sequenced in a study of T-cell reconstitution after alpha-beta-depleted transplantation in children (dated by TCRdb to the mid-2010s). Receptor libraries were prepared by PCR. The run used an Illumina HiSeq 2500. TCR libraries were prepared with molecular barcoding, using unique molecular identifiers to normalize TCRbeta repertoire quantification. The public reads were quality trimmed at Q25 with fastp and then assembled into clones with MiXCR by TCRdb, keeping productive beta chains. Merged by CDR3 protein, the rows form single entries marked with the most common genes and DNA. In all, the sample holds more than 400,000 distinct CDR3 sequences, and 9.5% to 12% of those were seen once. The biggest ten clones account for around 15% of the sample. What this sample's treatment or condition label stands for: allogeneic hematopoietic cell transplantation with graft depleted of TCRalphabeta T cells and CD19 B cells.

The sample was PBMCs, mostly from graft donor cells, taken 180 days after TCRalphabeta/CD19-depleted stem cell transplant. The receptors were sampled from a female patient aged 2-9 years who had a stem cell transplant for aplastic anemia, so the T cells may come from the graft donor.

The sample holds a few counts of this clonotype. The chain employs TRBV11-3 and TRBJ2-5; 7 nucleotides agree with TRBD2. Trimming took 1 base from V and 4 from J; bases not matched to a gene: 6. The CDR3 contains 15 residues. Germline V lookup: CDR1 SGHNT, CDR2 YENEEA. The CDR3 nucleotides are TGTGCCAGCAGCTTAGGGGCCAGCGGGGTAGAGACCCAGTACTTC. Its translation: CASSLGASGVETQYF. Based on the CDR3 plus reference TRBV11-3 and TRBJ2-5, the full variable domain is EAGVVQSPRYKIIEKKQPVAFWCNPISGHNTLYWYLQNLGQGPELLIRYENEEAVDDSQLPKDRFSAERLKGVDSTLKIQPAELGDSAVYLCASSLGASGVETQYFGPGTRLLVL.

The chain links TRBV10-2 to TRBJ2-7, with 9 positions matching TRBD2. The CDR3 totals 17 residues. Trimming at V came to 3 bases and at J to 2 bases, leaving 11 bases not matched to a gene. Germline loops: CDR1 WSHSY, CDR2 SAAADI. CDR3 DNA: TGCGCCAGCAGTGAAGTTGATTGGCGGGAGGGCGCCTACGAGCAGTACGTC. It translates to CASSEVDWREGAYEQYV.

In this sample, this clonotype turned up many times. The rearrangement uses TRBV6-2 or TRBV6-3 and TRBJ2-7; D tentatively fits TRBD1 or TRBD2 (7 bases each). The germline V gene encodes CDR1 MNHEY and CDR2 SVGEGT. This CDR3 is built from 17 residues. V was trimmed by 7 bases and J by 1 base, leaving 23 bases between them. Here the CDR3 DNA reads TGTGCCAGCACCCTTCCAGGGGGAGGGAAAAGATCCTACGAGCAGTACTTC. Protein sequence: CASTLPGGGKRSYEQYF.

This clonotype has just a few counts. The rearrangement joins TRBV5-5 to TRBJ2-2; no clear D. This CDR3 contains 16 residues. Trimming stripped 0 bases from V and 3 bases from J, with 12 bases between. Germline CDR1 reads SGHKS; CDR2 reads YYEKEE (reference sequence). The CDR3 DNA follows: TGTGCCAGCAGCTTGGGGGTAGGTTCGGACACCGGGGAGCTGTTTTTT. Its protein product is CASSLGVGSDTGELFF. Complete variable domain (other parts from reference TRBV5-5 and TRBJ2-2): DAGVTQSPTHLIKTRGQQVTLRCSPISGHKSVSWYQQVLGQGPQFIFQYYEKEERGRGNFPDRFSARQFPNYSSELNVNALLLGDSALYLCASSLGVGSDTGELFFGEGSRLTVL.

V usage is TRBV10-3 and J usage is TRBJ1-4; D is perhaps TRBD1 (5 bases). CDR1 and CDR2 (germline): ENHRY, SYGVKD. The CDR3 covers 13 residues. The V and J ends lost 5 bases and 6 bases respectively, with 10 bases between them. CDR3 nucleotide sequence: TGTGCCATCAGTCCAGGGACGGATGAAAAACTGTTTTTT. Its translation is CAISPGTDEKLFF.

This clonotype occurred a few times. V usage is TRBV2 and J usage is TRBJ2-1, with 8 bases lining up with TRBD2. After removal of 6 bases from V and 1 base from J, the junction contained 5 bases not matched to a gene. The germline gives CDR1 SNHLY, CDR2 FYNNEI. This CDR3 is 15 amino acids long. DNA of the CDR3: TGTGCCAGCAGGATACGGGAGGGGTCCTACAATGAGCAGTTCTTC. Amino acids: CASRIREGSYNEQFF.

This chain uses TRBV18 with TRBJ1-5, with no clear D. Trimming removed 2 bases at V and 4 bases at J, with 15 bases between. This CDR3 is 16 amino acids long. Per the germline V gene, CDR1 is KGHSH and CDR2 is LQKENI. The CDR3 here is CASSPVSHGLNQPQHF. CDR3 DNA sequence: TGTGCCAGCTCACCAGTTTCCCACGGGCTTAATCAGCCCCAGCATTTT.

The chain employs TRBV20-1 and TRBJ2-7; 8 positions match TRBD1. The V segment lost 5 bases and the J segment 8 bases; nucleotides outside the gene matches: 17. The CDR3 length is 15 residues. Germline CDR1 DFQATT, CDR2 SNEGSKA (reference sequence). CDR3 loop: CSARPPGQVIWKQYF. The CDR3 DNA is TGCAGTGCTCGTCCTCCGGGACAGGTTATATGGAAGCAGTACTTC.

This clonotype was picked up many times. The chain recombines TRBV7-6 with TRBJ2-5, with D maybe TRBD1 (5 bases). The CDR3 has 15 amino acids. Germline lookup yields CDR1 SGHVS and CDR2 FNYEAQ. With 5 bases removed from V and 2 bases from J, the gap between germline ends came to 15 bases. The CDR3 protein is CASSRTIQGQETQYF. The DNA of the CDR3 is TGTGCCAGCAGCCGTACCATTCAGGGTCAAGAGACCCAGTACTTC.

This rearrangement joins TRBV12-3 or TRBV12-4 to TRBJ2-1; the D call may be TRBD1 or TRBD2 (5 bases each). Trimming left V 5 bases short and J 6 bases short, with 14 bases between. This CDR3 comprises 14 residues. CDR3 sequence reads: CASSPSAGANEQFF. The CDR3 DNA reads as TGTGCCAGCAGTCCCTCGGCCGGGGCCAATGAGCAGTTCTTC.